This T cell receptor (beta chain) was captured in a study of blood T cell repertoires in COVID-19 (dated by TCRdb to between 2020 and 2021). At the level of the whole study: Samples from collaborators originated in the United States, Italy and Spain and spanned both the acute and convalescent phases of COVID-19. The repertoires were released in a freely available public database intended as a resource for research on the immune response to SARS-CoV-2. The samples were drawn from two sources: the first 160 participants of the ongoing ImmuneRACE study, and 950 to 1,500 subjects contributed by 6 global collaborators. The prospective study material was composed of cDNA or gDNA derived from T cells, B-cell-depleted T cells, or PBMCs. Where available, HLA class I and class II types were taken from metadata supplied by the sample provider and were not determined by assay-based typing. Subjects who had been exposed to COVID-19, were actively infected with it, or had recovered from it provided the deeply sampled blood TCRbeta repertoires that made up the dataset. A de-identified subject ID, COVID-19 status, age in years and sex were almost always included in the sample metadata.

To note about this clone: It has no known antigen specificity. Base qualities are not provided; no much larger clone lies one nucleotide away.

V was cut back by 4 bases and J by 1 base, leaving a gap of 13 bases between them. The CDR3 runs 15 residues from the cysteine to the phenylalanine. Of all the DNA, just the CDR3 is kept, 45 bases in frame from base 1. CDR1 LGHNA and CDR2 YNFKEQ were looked up in the germline V gene. Collaborating institutions collected whole blood in K2EDTA tubes following their own protocols. For TCRbeta analysis, collaborator samples were shipped as frozen whole blood, as isolated PBMCs, or as DNA extracted from either sample type. Results the study describes overall, beyond this receptor: How much clinical and demographic metadata was included differed by source and by participant, and the metadata was provided uncurated.

TCRbeta CDR3 regions were amplified from genomic DNA by means of the immunoSEQ Assay, a bias-controlled multiplex PCR. The published analysis was carried out like this. Nucleated cell counts per sample were estimated from amplification of reference gene primers within the assay. Sequence reads were collapsed and filtered to measure the absolute abundance of every unique TCRbeta CDR3 rearrangement. Productive Simpson clonality was computed per sample as the square root of Simpson's diversity index over productive rearrangements. TCRdb mirrors the immuneACCESS table, restricted to in-frame sequences. Some clones are absent from its copies; in checked studies, under half trace to an unresolved V gene, and the reason for the others is unknown. V, J and clone size are taken as reported in that table, and D and trimming were inferred from the DNA itself. The sample includes around 70,000 clones, with more than 60% observed a single time. The ten largest clones capture under 30% of the sample.

Here the chain combines TRBV4-2 and TRBJ1-1; TRBD1 might be the D gene, on 5 matching bases. The TCR comes from a human donor in a cohort sampled during active COVID-19. Sequencing was carried out using peripheral blood. The nucleotide sequence is given as TGTGCCAGCAGCCTTGACGACAGCCCGAACACTGAAGCTTTCTTT. This yields the protein CASSLDDSPNTEAFF.